This T cell receptor (beta chain) was identified in a study of radiotherapy plus CTLA-4 blockade in lung cancer. About the research overall: Objective responses were seen in around 17% of patients, disease control in roughly 30%. Whole-study findings and limits: Reported findings show early blood T cell clone dynamics, with interferon-beta, best predicted response. The study found tumor-derived TCR clones expanded in blood after radiotherapy plus ipilimumab.

V dropped 0 bases and J dropped 6 bases, with 15 bases sitting between them. Germline V gene sequence: CDR1 MNHNY, CDR2 SVGAGI (reference sequence). This CDR3 has 16 residues. Turning to this clone: Its cognate antigen is unknown.

In chemo-refractory metastatic non-small-cell lung cancer, patients got ipilimumab CTLA-4 blockade together with focal radiation. This table comes from immunoSEQ multiplex PCR, and its TCRdb copy is limited to in-frame clones, with some not included. The sample includes about 70,000 clones, 70% to 80% seen only once; the top ten take about 17%. The chain uses TRBV6-6 and TRBJ1-5; D remains unclear. The origin of this receptor is a human donor with non-small cell lung cancer whose response to radiotherapy plus ipilimumab could not be evaluated. Some clones in this sample may be carry-over from other donors' samples. Here the sequenced sample was peripheral blood, taken from a patient treated with radiotherapy plus ipilimumab. CDR3 nucleotide sequence: TGTGCCAGCAGTTACTCGCCAGACTCGGAGAGTCAGCCCCAGCATTTT. Its protein is CASSYSPDSESQPQHF.